Following are 19 T cell receptor beta chains from one sample sequenced in a study of beta chain features in type 1 diabetes. Expressed TCRB transcripts were sequenced because the entire RNA isolate underwent reverse transcription. Repertoires were generated with immunoSEQ multiplex PCR, while TCRdb's copy carries only in-frame clones and drops some. The repertoire includes about half a million clones, 10% to 12% of them detected once, and 0.04% to 0.05% sits in the top ten. Sample: naive CD4+ T cells from blood. Receptor source: a woman aged 18-29 years in good health.

This chain connects TRBV7-8 to TRBJ2-1; 9 bases agree with TRBD2. The CDR3 is 16 amino acids. Germline loops: CDR1 SGHVS, CDR2 FQNEAQ. Trimming at V came to 5 bases and at J to 4 bases, leaving 9 bases not matched to a gene. The CDR3 reads CASSLRGLATYNEQFF. The CDR3 DNA follows: TGTGCCAGCAGCCTAAGAGGACTAGCGACTTACAATGAGCAGTTCTTC. Filled out from reference TRBV7-8 and TRBJ2-1, the complete variable domain reads GAGVSQSPRYKVAKRGQDVALRCDPISGHVSLFWYQQALGQGPEFLTYFQNEAQLDKSGLPSDRFFAERPEGSVSTLKIQRTQQEDSAVYLCASSLRGLATYNEQFFGPGTRLTVL.

The V and J genes are TRBV28 and TRBJ2-3; D remains unclear. CDR3 length equals 13 residues. Germline values: CDR1 MDHEN, CDR2 SYDVKM. V was trimmed by 2 bases and J by 2 bases, leaving 5 bases between them. CDR3 sequence reads: CASSLPPTDTQYF. The CDR3 DNA follows: TGTGCCAGCAGTTTACCTCCCACAGATACGCAGTATTTT.

This chain uses TRBV15 with TRBJ2-2; D is perhaps TRBD1 or TRBD2 (5 bases each). Looked up from germline, CDR1 is LNHNV and CDR2 is YYDKDF (reference sequence). V was clipped by 0 bases and J by 5 bases, with 13 bases between them. The CDR3 contains 16 residues. This CDR3 is CATSRDPRGGTGELFF. As DNA, the CDR3 is TGTGCCACCAGCAGAGACCCCCGGGGCGGGACCGGGGAGCTGTTTTTT.

A few counts support this clone. The V and J genes are TRBV7-2 and TRBJ1-3; D uncertain. This CDR3 contains 13 residues. In germline, CDR1 is SGHTA, CDR2 FQGNSA. Deletions cut 6 bases from V and 0 bases from J, with 6 bases between. CDR3 protein: CASRYDSGNTIYF. The CDR3 DNA follows: TGTGCCAGCAGATACGACTCTGGAAACACCATATATTTT.

This clone was detected a few times. The chain carries TRBV4-2 and TRBJ1-2, with D possibly matching TRBD1 (5 bases). The CDR3 is 17 residues long. Looked up from germline, CDR1 is LGHNA and CDR2 is YNFKEQ. V was clipped by 2 bases and J by 5 bases, with 21 bases between them. The CDR3 region is CASSQTQSRGATYGYTF. The CDR3 DNA sequence: TGTGCCAGCAGCCAAACCCAGAGTCGCGGGGCCACTTATGGCTACACCTTC.

This clone was observed a handful of times. This chain uses TRBV5-1 with TRBJ2-7; no reliable D call. The V end lost 3 bases, the J end lost 7 bases, and 11 bases lay between the germline ends. The germline V gene encodes CDR1 SGHRS and CDR2 YFSETQ. This CDR3 comprises 12 residues. The CDR3 nucleotides are TGCGCCAGCAGCTCTCCATCAGCGGAGCAGTACGTC. The encoded protein is CASSSPSAEQYV.

This clone was seen only a few times. The rearrangement uses TRBV15 and TRBJ1-6; D gene uncertain. V was clipped by 5 bases and J by 8 bases, with 13 bases between them. In germline, CDR1 is LNHNV, CDR2 YYDKDF (reference sequence). The CDR3 consists of 14 residues. The CDR3 nucleotides read TGTGCCACCAGCTCACGACCGGTGGATTCACCCCTCCACTTT. Protein: CATSSRPVDSPLHF.

This clone was seen more than once but under ten times. V and J are TRBV29-1 and TRBJ2-5; 12 nucleotides line up with TRBD2. The CDR3 length is 15 residues. V was pared by 0 bases and J by 8 bases, with 7 bases of the junction left unmatched. The V gene's germline CDR1 is SQVTM and CDR2 ANQGSEA. The CDR3 protein is CSVEDFPTSGGTQYF. CDR3 bases: TGCAGCGTTGAAGATTTCCCGACTAGCGGGGGAACCCAGTACTTC.

V gene TRBV7-9 combines with J gene TRBJ2-5; TRBD1 matches at 7 bases. Germline trimming cut 5 bases from V and 6 bases from J; bases unmatched to any gene: 6. Germline V CDR1 and CDR2: SEHNR, FQNEAQ (reference sequence). The CDR3 runs to 13 residues. The CDR3 nucleotides are TGTGCCAGCAGCCCGACAGGGCTGAAGACCCAGTACTTC. Protein product: CASSPTGLKTQYF.

In its sample, this clone was seen a few times. The chain couples TRBV4-3 to TRBJ2-3; D is uncertain. The V and J ends lost 0 bases and 4 bases respectively, with 11 bases between them. Germline V CDR1 and CDR2: LGHNA, YSLEER. The CDR3 contains 15 residues. The CDR3, as DNA: TGCGCCAGCAGCCAAGACCCTATGGGCGCAGATACGCAGTATTTT. Residues: CASSQDPMGADTQYF.

Details on this clone: A junction boundary mismatches the germline segment, possibly from a read error. The J gene is TRBJ1-2, the V gene TRBV30; the D is unclear. This CDR3 is 13 amino acids long. Germline assignment: CDR1 GTSNPN and CDR2 SVGIG (reference sequence). CDR3 protein: CAWKPMGNDGYTF. The CDR3 DNA reads as TGTGCCTGGAAGCCAATGGGTAACGATGGCTACACCTTC.

The table lists this clone with a few counts. CDR3 residues: CASSYGRDGWKYF. CDR3 coding DNA: TGTGCCAGCAGCTACGGCCGGGACGGGTGGAAGTATTTT. V is TRBV27 and J is TRBJ2-3, with D perhaps being TRBD1 or TRBD2 (5 bases each). The V and J ends lost 6 bases and 13 bases respectively, with 20 bases between them. CDR3 length equals 13 residues. CDR1 and CDR2 (germline): MNHEY, SMNVEV (reference sequence).

This clone was counted only a few times. The chain joins TRBV30 to TRBJ2-7; 8 nucleotides line up with TRBD1. V lost 5 bases to trimming and J lost 9 bases; unmatched junction nucleotides: 9. The CDR3 has 12 residues. The germline V gene encodes CDR1 GTSNPN and CDR2 SVGIG (reference sequence). The CDR3 nucleotides are TGTGCCTGGGAGAGGCAGGGGGCTCGGCAGTACTTC. This codes for CAWERQGARQYF.

This clone was seen more than once but under ten times. The gene calls are TRBV7-2 and TRBJ2-3; 9 positions agree with TRBD2. The CDR3 consists of 17 residues. Per the germline V gene, CDR1 is SGHTA and CDR2 is FQGNSA. With 4 bases clipped from V and 6 bases from J, the junction kept 14 bases outside the gene matches. CDR3 sequence: CASSSNPQRGVVDTQYF. CDR3 in DNA: TGTGCCAGCAGCTCCAACCCCCAGCGGGGGGTCGTTGATACGCAGTATTTT. Full variable domain (remainder filled in from reference TRBV7-2 and TRBJ2-3): GAGVSQSPSNKVTEKGKDVELRCDPISGHTALYWYRQSLGQGLEFLIYFQGNSAPDKSGLPSDRFSAERTGGSVSTLTIQRTQQEDSAVYLCASSSNPQRGVVDTQYFGPGTRLTVL.

In this sample, this clone turned up a few times. The chain recombines TRBV7-9 with TRBJ2-3; D might be TRBD2 (7 bases). CDR3 length: 15 residues. Germline-derived CDR1 and CDR2 are SEHNR and FQNEAQ (reference sequence). Trimming took off 2 bases at V and 5 bases at J, with 14 bases between the two ends. The CDR3 DNA follows: TGTGCCAGCAGCTTAACTGCGGGGGACAAAGATACGCAGTATTTT. This codes for CASSLTAGDKDTQYF.

This clone was observed a few times. The chain recombines TRBV5-1 with TRBJ1-4; D not certain. This CDR3 has 15 amino acids. CDR1 is SGHRS and CDR2 is YFSETQ in the germline V gene. V lost 5 bases and J 0 bases, leaving 11 bases between the germline ends. The DNA of the CDR3 is TGCGCCAGCAGTGAGGCTACTGCAACTAATGAAAAACTGTTTTTT. Amino acids: CASSEATATNEKLFF.

This clone showed up just a few times. The chain links TRBV29-1 to TRBJ2-1; 8 nucleotides agree with TRBD1. This CDR3 spans 14 amino acids. Trimming removed 5 bases from V and 1 base from J; junction bases left unmatched: 4. CDR1 and CDR2 (germline): SQVTM, ANQGSEA. The CDR3 nucleotides read TGCAGCGTTCAGGGGGCAGTTTCCTACAATGAGCAGTTCTTC. Its translation: CSVQGAVSYNEQFF.

This clone was counted between two and nine times. V usage is TRBV4-1 and J usage is TRBJ2-7; D is unclear. This CDR3 comprises 14 residues. The V and J ends lost 1 base and 6 bases respectively, with 13 bases between them. Germline-derived CDR1 and CDR2 are MGHRA and YSYEKL. Here the CDR3 reads CASSQGPVGSEQYF. The CDR3 DNA is TGCGCCAGCAGCCAAGGGCCAGTCGGCTCCGAGCAGTACTTC.

The chain employs TRBV7-9 and TRBJ2-1, with D possibly called TRBD1 or TRBD2 (5 bases each). From germline, CDR1 is SEHNR and CDR2 FQNEAQ (reference sequence). CDR3 length equals 15 residues. The V gene lost 4 bases and the J gene lost 6 bases, with 16 bases spanning the gap. CDR3 sequence reads: CASSYRDPRINEQFF. CDR3 in DNA: TGTGCCAGCAGCTACCGGGACCCCCGGATCAATGAGCAGTTCTTC. Filled out from reference TRBV7-9 and TRBJ2-1, the complete variable domain reads DTGVSQNPRHKITKRGQNVTFRCDPISEHNRLYWYRQTLGQGPEFLTYFQNEAQLEKSRLLSDRFSAERPKGSFSTLEIQRTEQGDSAMYLCASSYRDPRINEQFFGPGTRLTVL.